These T cell receptor beta chains were read from a single sample in a study of blood T cell repertoires in COVID-19. Measured with immunoSEQ multiplex PCR; TCRdb has only the in-frame clones, and not every one. The profile shows fewer than 200,000 clones, about 74% of them singletons. The specimen was peripheral blood. The receptors stem from a woman of 80 years or more with acute or convalescent COVID-19. Each CDR3 is given with its conserved first and last residue. A D gene is named only where the DNA matches it firmly. Where a row states a size, it is once, few, many or the class of an expanded clone; other rows omit it.

D gene	V gene	J gene	clone size	CDR3 DNA	CDR3 protein
-	TRBV18	TRBJ1-2	-	TGTGCCAGCTCCCCTGGCGGGACCGGCCAATATGGCTACACCTTC	CASSPGGTGQYGYTF
TRBD2	TRBV18	TRBJ2-7	-	TGTGCCAGCTCACCATCACTAGCGGGAACATCCTACGAGCAGTACTTC	CASSPSLAGTSYEQYF
-	TRBV29-1	TRBJ2-3	-	TGCAGCGGGACACCGAGCACAGATACGCAGTATTTT	CSGTPSTDTQYF
TRBD1	TRBV3-1/TRBV3-2	TRBJ1-4	-	TGTGCCAGCAGCCAAACCCCGACAGGGGGCGCACGCTCAGGAGAAAAACTGTTTTTT	CASSQTPTGGARSGEKLFF
-	TRBV6-5	TRBJ2-7	-	TGTGCCAGCAGTTACTCCTTGCAAGCTAGCTACGAGCAGTACTTC	CASSYSLQASYEQYF
TRBD1	TRBV27	TRBJ2-4	-	TGTGCCAGCAGTCCTAGATCAGGGGGTCTCGAAAACATTCAGTACTTC	CASSPRSGGLENIQYF
TRBD1	TRBV5-4	TRBJ2-3	few	TGTGCCAGCAGCTTGGCCTTCAGGGGGCCCTCAGATACGCAGTATTTT	CASSLAFRGPSDTQYF
TRBD1	TRBV7-6	TRBJ2-2	few	TGTGCCAGCAGTCGGGACAGGGCAAACACCGGGGAGCTGTTTTTT	CASSRDRANTGELFF
-	TRBV19	TRBJ1-6	-	TGTGCCAGTAGTATTCCCGGCAGGGATTCACCCCTCCACTTT	CASSIPGRDSPLHF
TRBD2	TRBV28	TRBJ2-7	-	TGTGCCAGCAGTGAACCCCCCCGAGCGGGAGTCTACGAGCAGTACTTC	CASSEPPRAGVYEQYF
-	TRBV10-3	TRBJ1-5	-	TGTGCCATCAGTGAGTCACCCATAATGACTGATAGCAATCAGCCCCAGCATTTT	CAISESPIMTDSNQPQHF
-	TRBV4-1	TRBJ2-7	-	TGCGCCAGCAGCCAGAGAGACACCCCTCAGTACTTC	CASSQRDTPQYF
TRBD2	TRBV2	TRBJ2-7	-	TGTGCCAGCAACCCTACTAGCGGGGGGAACTACGAGCAGTACTTC	CASNPTSGGNYEQYF
TRBD1	TRBV7-2	TRBJ1-2	-	TGTGCCAGCAGCTTACAGGGACAGGGGGCGTCGGACTATGGCTACACCTTC	CASSLQGQGASDYGYTF
-	TRBV14	TRBJ2-7	-	TGTGCCAGCAGCCAAGTAGGGACAATTTACGAGCAGTACTTC	CASSQVGTIYEQYF
TRBD2	TRBV9	TRBJ2-2	-	TGTGCCAGCCGGGGACTAGCGAACACCGGGGAGCTGTTTTTT	CASRGLANTGELFF
TRBD2	TRBV6-2/TRBV6-3	TRBJ2-2	many	TGTGCCAGCAGTTACCCGACTAGCGGGGTCAACACCGGGGAGCTGTTTTTT	CASSYPTSGVNTGELFF
-	TRBV18	TRBJ1-5	-	TGTGCCAGCTCACCAGGGGGGGGGAATCAGCCCCAGCATTTT	CASSPGGGNQPQHF
-	TRBV10-3	TRBJ2-7	-	TGTGCCATCAGTGAGCAAAAGGGGGGGCCGTACGAGCAGTACTTC	CAISEQKGGPYEQYF
-	TRBV18	TRBJ1-1	-	TGTGCCAGCTCACCACCGTCCCGGGGTCGAGCTTTCTTT	CASSPPSRGRAFF
TRBD2	TRBV7-8	TRBJ2-1	-	TGTGCCAGCAGCTTAGGGGTAGCGGGGTACAATGAGCAGTTCTTC	CASSLGVAGYNEQFF
TRBD2	TRBV13	TRBJ2-7	-	TGTGCCAGCAGCTTGGGGCTAGCGGGAGTCCACGAGCAGTACTTC	CASSLGLAGVHEQYF
TRBD2	TRBV5-1	TRBJ2-1	-	TGCGCCAGCAGCTTGGAGGGCGGGGGTATCAACAATGAGCAGTTCTTC	CASSLEGGGINNEQFF
TRBD1	TRBV4-1	TRBJ1-3	once	TGCGCCAGCAGCCATCTTTCGACAGGGGTGGGAAACACCATATATTTT	CASSHLSTGVGNTIYF
TRBD1	TRBV30	TRBJ1-6	once	TGTGCCTGGACTTCAAGCGACAGGGGATCACCCCTCCACTTT	CAWTSSDRGSPLHF
-	TRBV11-3	TRBJ2-7	-	TGTGCCAGCAGCCCGGGGTTTAGCGTCGAGCAGTACTTC	CASSPGFSVEQYF
TRBD1	TRBV18	TRBJ2-7	-	TGTGCCAGCTCACCGACTGGGACAGCTTACGAGCAGTACTTC	CASSPTGTAYEQYF
-	TRBV19	TRBJ2-1	-	TGTGCCAGTAGTATTAACGGAGGGTACTACAATGAGCAGTTCTTC	CASSINGGYYNEQFF
-	TRBV5-1	TRBJ1-1	few	TGCGCCAGCAGCCCCACTATGCTCAACCTAGGCAGAGAAGCTTTCTTT	CASSPTMLNLGREAFF
-	TRBV7-8	TRBJ1-3	-	TGTGCCAGCAGCCCCCCTGGAGGTAGCTCTGGAAACACCATATATTTT	CASSPPGGSSGNTIYF
-	TRBV5-4	TRBJ1-2	-	TGTGCCAGCAGCGATCCTCAGGGAGGAAGCTATGGCTACACCTTC	CASSDPQGGSYGYTF
-	TRBV21-1	TRBJ2-2	-	TGTGCCAGCAGCAAGAGGGGGGGACGGCCTAACACCGGGGAGCTGTTTTTT	CASSKRGGRPNTGELFF
TRBD1	TRBV9	TRBJ2-5	-	TGTGCCAGCAGCGCGGGGGACAGGGGGCGAGAGACCCAGTACTTC	CASSAGDRGRETQYF
TRBD1	TRBV30	TRBJ1-6	-	TGTGCCTGGAGTGTACGTGTGGTGGGACAGGGGAGACGGTCACCCCTCCACTTT	CAWSVRVVGQGRRSPLHF